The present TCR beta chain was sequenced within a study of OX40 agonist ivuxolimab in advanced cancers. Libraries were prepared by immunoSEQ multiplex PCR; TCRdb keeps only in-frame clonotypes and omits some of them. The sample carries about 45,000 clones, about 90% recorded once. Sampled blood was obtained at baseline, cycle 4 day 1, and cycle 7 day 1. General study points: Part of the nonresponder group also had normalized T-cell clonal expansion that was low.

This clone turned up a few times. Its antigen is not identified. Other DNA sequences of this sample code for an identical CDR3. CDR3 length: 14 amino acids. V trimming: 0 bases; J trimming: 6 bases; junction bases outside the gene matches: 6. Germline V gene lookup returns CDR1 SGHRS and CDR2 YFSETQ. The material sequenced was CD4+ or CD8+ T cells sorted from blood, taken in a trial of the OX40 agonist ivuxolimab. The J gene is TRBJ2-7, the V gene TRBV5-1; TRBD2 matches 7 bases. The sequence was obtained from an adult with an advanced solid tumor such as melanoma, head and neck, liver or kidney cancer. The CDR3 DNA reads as TGCGCCAGCAGCTTGGGGGGGAGGGCCGTCGAGCAGTACTTC. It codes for CASSLGGRAVEQYF.